The sequence of this TCR beta chain was determined in a study of T-cell memory formation after mild COVID-19. J was trimmed by 6 bases and V by 0 bases; bases with no gene match: 8. CDR3 length: 16 residues. CDR1 and CDR2 (germline): LGHNA, YNFKEQ. MiXCR was run by TCRdb on the 5' RACE reads, yielding one entry per CDR3 protein. The sample lists roughly 340,000 distinct CDR3 sequences, around 20% seen once, with roughly a fifth in the top ten. This clonotype was recorded a few times. Its antigen remains unidentified. Findings and caveats of the study: Certain responding clones were present in pre-infection memory, suggesting participation of cross-reactive memory. CM and EM subsets held most contracting CD4+ clones; EMRA held CD8+ ones.

The sequence came from a man younger than 30 who had mild COVID-19 (a few samples of this study predate the infection). Cell type and time point are not known. This sequence joins TRBV4-2 and TRBJ2-7; 10 nucleotides line up with TRBD2. The sequencing sample was made of PBMCs or a T cell subset sorted from them (not recorded which). CDR3 residues: CASSQDPLAGVPEQYF. In nucleotides, the CDR3 is TGTGCCAGCAGCCAAGATCCCCTAGCGGGGGTACCCGAGCAGTACTTC.